Presented here are 20 T cell receptor beta chains from one specimen sequenced in a study of blood T cell repertoires in COVID-19. Profiling relied on immunoSEQ multiplex PCR, and the TCRdb table lists in-frame clones only, not all of them. The sample carries about 120,000 clones, over 75% recorded once. What was sequenced was peripheral blood. All receptors come from a man in his 60s with acute or convalescent COVID-19.

The chain uses TRBV5-1 and TRBJ2-1, with TRBD2 as a possible D gene (6 bases). The CDR3 runs to 12 residues. V lost 4 bases, J lost 6 bases, and 8 bases lay in between. The germline gives CDR1 SGHRS, CDR2 YFSETQ. The CDR3 DNA reads as TGCGCCAGCAGCGGCGGGATCAATGAGCAGTTCTTC. Its protein product is CASSGGINEQFF.

V usage is TRBV28 and J usage is TRBJ2-7; D is perhaps TRBD1 (6 bases). Deletions cut 4 bases from V and 5 bases from J, with 9 bases between. The V gene's germline CDR1 is MDHEN and CDR2 SYDVKM. The CDR3 loop spans 12 amino acids. The CDR3, as DNA: TGTGCCAGCAGTTCACAGGGACACGAGCAGTACTTC. It specifies CASSSQGHEQYF.

The rearrangement uses TRBV7-2 and TRBJ1-1; D remains ambiguous. Germline V CDR1 and CDR2: SGHTA, FQGNSA. Trimming cost V 5 bases and J 8 bases, with 9 bases left between them. The CDR3 has 11 residues. Here the CDR3 DNA reads TGTGCCAGCAGCAAACGCAGAGAAGCTTTCTTT. It translates to CASSKRREAFF.

The chain couples TRBV10-3 to TRBJ2-7; 7 positions agree with TRBD1. Germline-derived CDR1 and CDR2 are ENHRY and SYGVKD. With 4 bases clipped from V and 2 bases from J, the junction kept 11 bases outside the gene matches. This CDR3 is 16 amino acids long. The CDR3: CAISGPPTGNTYEQYF. DNA of the CDR3: TGTGCCATCAGTGGTCCCCCGACAGGGAATACCTACGAGCAGTACTTC.

This chain joins TRBV6-2 or TRBV6-3 and TRBJ2-2, with 9 bases lining up with TRBD2. The CDR3 is 16 amino acids. V shed 6 bases, J shed 7 bases, and the junction held 12 bases outside the gene matches. The germline V gene has CDR1 MNHEY and CDR2 SVGEGT. As DNA, the CDR3 is TGTGCCAGCAGCCACCCAGCTAGCGGGACTCTCGGGGAGCTGTTTTTT. Protein sequence: CASSHPASGTLGELFF.

V is TRBV28 and J is TRBJ1-4; 10 nucleotides match TRBD1. V shed 8 bases and J 7 bases; nucleotides not matched to a gene: 7. The CDR3 extends over 14 amino acids. Germline assignment: CDR1 MDHEN and CDR2 SYDVKM. The CDR3 nucleotides read TGTGCCAGCCTTCCGGGACAGGGGACTGAAAAACTGTTTTTT. As protein: CASLPGQGTEKLFF. The full variable domain, in which reference TRBV28 and TRBJ1-4 provide the parts outside the CDR3, is DVKVTQSSRYLVKRTGEKVFLECVQDMDHENMFWYRQDPGLGLRLIYFSYDVKMKEKGDIPEGYSVSREKKERFSLILESASTNQTSMYLCASLPGQGTEKLFFGSGTQLSVL.

The J gene is TRBJ1-6, the V gene TRBV7-9; D is undetermined. Trimming cost V 1 base and J 5 bases, with 6 bases left between them. Germline V CDR1 and CDR2: SEHNR, FQNEAQ (reference sequence). The CDR3 is 14 residues long. The CDR3 nucleotides are TGTGCCAGCAGCTTAGAATCAGATAATTCACCCCTCCACTTT. The encoded protein is CASSLESDNSPLHF.

V and J are TRBV9 and TRBJ1-2; no clear D gene. The CDR3 spans 13 residues. V was cut by 4 bases and J by 4 bases, with 11 bases left in between. Looked up from germline, CDR1 is SGDLS and CDR2 is YYNGEE. The CDR3 loop is CASSFSVLYGYTF. The CDR3 coding sequence is TGTGCCAGCAGCTTTTCAGTCCTCTATGGCTACACCTTC.

The rearrangement links TRBV6-4 to TRBJ2-4; 9 bases map to TRBD1. CDR1 is MRHNA and CDR2 is SNTAGT in the germline V gene. The J segment lost 7 bases and the V segment lost 2 bases, leaving 6 bases of the junction unmatched. The CDR3 is 15 amino acids. CDR3 in amino acids: CASSDPEGQGNIQYF. The CDR3 DNA follows: TGTGCCAGCAGTGACCCAGAAGGACAGGGGAACATTCAGTACTTC.

The gene calls are TRBV28 and TRBJ1-4; D possibly corresponds to TRBD1 (6 bases). Germline V lookup: CDR1 MDHEN, CDR2 SYDVKM. The CDR3 consists of 14 residues. V lost 7 bases and J 4 bases, leaving 13 bases between the germline ends. The CDR3: CASKQGAGNEKLFF. DNA of the CDR3: TGTGCCAGCAAACAGGGCGCTGGTAATGAAAAACTGTTTTTT.

CDR3 sequence reads: CASSIELAAYNEQFF. CDR3 coding DNA: TGTGCCAGTAGTATAGAACTAGCGGCCTACAATGAGCAGTTCTTC. The chain couples TRBV19 to TRBJ2-1; 8 nucleotides match TRBD2. Germline V gene lookup returns CDR1 LNHDA and CDR2 SQIVND (reference sequence). V lost 0 bases, J lost 2 bases, and 0 bases stayed unmatched. The CDR3 loop spans 15 amino acids. Filled out from reference TRBV19 and TRBJ2-1, the complete variable domain reads DGGITQSPKYLFRKEGQNVTLSCEQNLNHDAMYWYRQDPGQGLRLIYYSQIVNDFQKGDIAEGYSVSREKKESFPLTVTSAQKNPTAFYLCASSIELAAYNEQFFGPGTRLTVL.

This clone appeared once. The chain uses TRBV19 and TRBJ1-3; D is unresolved. Germline assignment: CDR1 LNHDA and CDR2 SQIVND (reference sequence). This CDR3 has 13 residues. The V end lost 3 bases, the J end lost 1 base, and 4 bases lay between the germline ends. The DNA for the CDR3 is TGTGCCAGTAGTATTTCGTCTGGAAACACCATATATTTT. This encodes CASSISSGNTIYF.

This chain links TRBV28 with TRBJ2-1, with 8 bases that match TRBD2. Unmatched junction bases numbered 11, after V lost 7 bases and J lost 9 bases. The CDR3 covers 14 residues. Looked up from germline, CDR1 is MDHEN and CDR2 is SYDVKM. The CDR3 sequence: CASMSSGELLEQFF. The CDR3 DNA reads TGTGCCAGCATGAGTAGCGGGGAGTTACTTGAGCAGTTCTTC. The variable domain in full, completed from reference TRBV28 and TRBJ2-1, reads DVKVTQSSRYLVKRTGEKVFLECVQDMDHENMFWYRQDPGLGLRLIYFSYDVKMKEKGDIPEGYSVSREKKERFSLILESASTNQTSMYLCASMSSGELLEQFFGPGTRLTVL.

The chain couples TRBV7-2 to TRBJ2-1, with 9 bases that match TRBD1. Per germline, CDR1 SGHTA and CDR2 FQGNSA. CDR3 length: 12 residues. Unmatched junction bases numbered 8, after V lost 5 bases and J lost 15 bases. The CDR3 region is CASSPRDRVAFF. CDR3 DNA sequence: TGTGCCAGCAGCCCGCGGGACAGGGTAGCGTTCTTC.

The gene calls are TRBV2 and TRBJ2-3; 9 nucleotides agree with TRBD2. Trimming cost V 4 bases and J 2 bases; bases outside gene matches: 4. The germline V gene encodes CDR1 SNHLY and CDR2 FYNNEI. This CDR3 is 15 amino acids long. As DNA, the CDR3 is TGTGCCAGCAGTGGGGCTAGCGGGGTCACAGATACGCAGTATTTT. It is translated as CASSGASGVTDTQYF.

CDR3 residues: CASSRYVGGANTEAFF. The CDR3 region has the DNA TGTGCCAGCAGCCGTTATGTCGGGGGGGCCAACACTGAAGCTTTCTTT. V and J are TRBV7-2 and TRBJ1-1, with D possibly TRBD1 on 6 matching bases. V was pared by 5 bases and J by 2 bases, with 18 bases between. The CDR3 covers 16 residues. The germline gives CDR1 SGHTA, CDR2 FQGNSA.

The gene calls are TRBV11-2 and TRBJ2-7, with D perhaps matching TRBD2 (5 bases). Germline CDR1 reads SGHAT; CDR2 reads FQNNGV. The V gene lost 4 bases and the J gene lost 6 bases, with 22 bases spanning the gap. CDR3 length: 16 residues. The CDR3 coding sequence is TGTGCCAGCAGCTCCCTAGGCGCGGGTAAGAGGGTCGAGCAGTACTTC. Its protein is CASSSLGAGKRVEQYF.

On this clone itself: Additional DNA sequences in this sample encode the identical CDR3. The rearrangement joins TRBV5-1 to TRBJ2-3; TRBD2 matches 7 bases. The CDR3 is 14 residues long. J gave up 0 bases and V 4 bases, and 2 bases lay outside the gene matches. CDR1 and CDR2 from the germline V gene are SGHRS and YFSETQ. The CDR3 here is CASSGGGSTDTQYF. The CDR3 nucleotides read TGCGCCAGCAGCGGCGGGGGTAGCACAGATACGCAGTATTTT.

The chain combines TRBV28 with TRBJ1-2; 8 bases line up with TRBD1. Germline values: CDR1 MDHEN, CDR2 SYDVKM. The CDR3 is 14 residues long. After removal of 3 bases from V and 7 bases from J, the junction contained 7 bases not matched to a gene. This chain's CDR3 is CASSFLQGARGYTF. CDR3 bases: TGTGCCAGCAGTTTCCTTCAGGGGGCGCGTGGCTACACCTTC.

This clone was counted a few times. This rearrangement joins TRBV19 to TRBJ2-1; D may be TRBD2 (5 bases). V was shortened by 6 bases and J by 0 bases, with 18 bases between the two germline ends. This CDR3 contains 17 residues. CDR1 LNHDA and CDR2 SQIVND come from the germline V gene (reference sequence). The CDR3 protein is CASSPPRGESSYNEQFF. The CDR3, as DNA: TGTGCCAGTAGCCCACCTCGTGGGGAGAGCTCCTACAATGAGCAGTTCTTC.